This T cell receptor (beta chain) was found in a study of shared clonotypes between healthy human individuals. CD4+ cell separation produced CD45RA+ naive and CD45RA-negative memory subsets. The repertoire was sequenced with immunoSEQ multiplex PCR; TCRdb's copy has only in-frame clones and lacks some. The table has 1,500,000 or so clones, about 98.5% seen once. The V end lost 7 bases, the J end lost 8 bases, and 14 bases lay between the germline ends. Germline loops: CDR1 MDHEN, CDR2 SYDVKM. The CDR3 is made up of 12 amino acids. The sequenced sample consisted of naive CD4+ T cells sorted from blood. Subset denoted: CD45RA+ positively selected. This TCR derives from a man younger than 45 in good health. V usage is TRBV28 and J usage is TRBJ1-2; TRBD1 might be the D (6 bases). The CDR3 region has the DNA TGTGCCAGCAACCCAGGGGTATCGGGCTACACCTTC. This codes for CASNPGVSGYTF.